The next 14 T cell receptor beta chains were all read from a single sample in a study of cytomegalovirus exposure and HLA in healthy donors. This PCR relied on a set of 60 Vbeta primers and 13 Jbeta primers. Sequencing used immunoSEQ multiplex PCR; TCRdb keeps in-frame clones, though not all of them. The sample yields 150,000 or so clones, 80% to 90% seen once. The sample taken for sequencing was PBMCs. The receptor set was obtained from a man aged 18 to 29 in good health and CMV-seropositive.

The chain joins TRBV30 to TRBJ2-2, with D maybe TRBD2 (6 bases). With 4 bases removed from V and 8 bases from J, the gap between germline ends came to 14 bases. This CDR3 spans 13 amino acids. From germline, CDR1 is GTSNPN and CDR2 SVGIG (reference sequence). CDR3 in DNA: TGTGCCTGGAACAGGCTGGAGGGGGGGGAGCTGTTTTTT. It translates to CAWNRLEGGELFF.

The rearrangement joins TRBV7-9 to TRBJ2-7, with 11 bases lining up with TRBD1. Germline loops: CDR1 SEHNR, CDR2 FQNEAQ (reference sequence). Trimming took 5 bases from V and 4 from J; bases not matched to a gene: 13. This CDR3 has 17 amino acids. In DNA form, the CDR3 reads TGTGCCAGCAGCATCTCTGTACTGGACAGGGGGCGTTACGAGCAGTACTTC. Its translation is CASSISVLDRGRYEQYF.

This chain connects TRBV6-1 to TRBJ2-1; possible D gene TRBD2, 5 bases. CDR3 length: 11 amino acids. Germline V gene sequence: CDR1 MNHNS, CDR2 SASEGT. V was trimmed by 5 bases and J by 9 bases, leaving 8 bases between them. The CDR3 DNA is TGTGCCAGCAGTTATGCGGGTGAGCAGTTCTTC. This encodes CASSYAGEQFF.

The chain joins TRBV10-1 to TRBJ2-3; the match to TRBD2 covers 7 bases. The V segment lost 6 bases and the J segment 0 bases; nucleotides outside the gene matches: 6. The germline V gene has CDR1 WNHNN and CDR2 SYGVQD (reference sequence). The CDR3 totals 15 residues. This CDR3 is CASSRLAPSTDTQYF. The CDR3 region has the DNA TGCGCCAGCAGCAGACTAGCTCCTAGCACAGATACGCAGTATTTT.

This chain uses TRBV2 with TRBJ2-5; 8 positions match TRBD1. The germline CDR1 and CDR2 sequences are SNHLY and FYNNEI. The CDR3 length is 15 residues. The trim removed 4 bases at V and 3 bases at J, leaving 7 bases unmatched. The CDR3 region has the DNA TGTGCCAGCAGTGTTCCAAACAGGGGGGAAGAGACCCAGTACTTC. This sequence encodes CASSVPNRGEETQYF.

The chain is built from TRBV5-1 and TRBJ2-7, with D maybe TRBD1 (5 bases). The CDR3 runs to 14 residues. Germline CDR1 is SGHRS and CDR2 is YFSETQ. V dropped 0 bases and J dropped 7 bases, with 14 bases sitting between them. In DNA, the CDR3 is TGCGCCAGCAGCTTGGTGGGGCCACAAGTGGAGCAGTACTTC. Protein product: CASSLVGPQVEQYF.

This clone came up once. The CDR3 loop reads CASSLQANEKLFF. DNA for the CDR3: TGTGCCAGCAGCCTCCAGGCTAATGAAAAACTGTTTTTT. The chain combines TRBV7-9 with TRBJ1-4; D not certain. The V and J ends lost 5 bases and 3 bases respectively, with 7 bases between them. Germline V gene data show CDR1 as SEHNR and CDR2 as FQNEAQ (reference sequence). CDR3 length: 13 residues.

The chain combines TRBV9 with TRBJ1-2, with TRBD1 identical over 8 bases. This CDR3 comprises 15 residues. The V gene's germline CDR1 is SGDLS and CDR2 YYNGEE. V lost 4 bases to trimming and J lost 7 bases; unmatched junction nucleotides: 12. The CDR3 sequence is CASSTRDRRSLGYTF. In DNA form, the CDR3 reads TGTGCCAGCAGCACCCGGGACAGGAGAAGTCTTGGCTACACCTTC.

The chain joins TRBV27 to TRBJ1-2, with 8 bases identical to TRBD1. The CDR3 is 14 residues long. Trimming cost V 3 bases and J 4 bases; bases outside gene matches: 4. Germline values: CDR1 MNHEY, CDR2 SMNVEV (reference sequence). The CDR3 loop reads CASSFSDRAYGYTF. CDR3 nucleotide sequence: TGTGCCAGCAGTTTCTCGGACAGGGCCTATGGCTACACCTTC.

This chain joins TRBV18 and TRBJ2-1; TRBD2 agrees at 10 bases. The CDR3 consists of 16 residues. Germline V gene lookup returns CDR1 KGHSH and CDR2 LQKENI. J gave up 7 bases and V 3 bases, and 9 bases lay outside the gene matches. The CDR3 spells CASSPPSSGGMNEQFF. CDR3 in DNA: TGTGCCAGCTCACCCCCCTCTAGCGGGGGTATGAATGAGCAGTTCTTC.

This clone was counted a single time. This chain uses TRBV18 with TRBJ1-4, with 7 bases matching TRBD1. With V trimmed by 6 bases and J by 8 bases, 9 bases remained unmatched. The CDR3 is made up of 14 amino acids. CDR1 and CDR2 from the germline V gene are KGHSH and LQKENI. CDR3 sequence (DNA): TGTGCCAGCTCCGGACAGGCCCCGAGGGAAAAACTGTTTTTT. Translating it yields CASSGQAPREKLFF.

This chain uses TRBV13 with TRBJ1-3; tentatively, D is TRBD1 (5 bases). CDR1 and CDR2 (germline): PRHDT, FYEKMQ (reference sequence). The CDR3 consists of 17 residues. Trimming took off 0 bases at V and 0 bases at J, with 12 bases between the two ends. CDR3 sequence (DNA): TGTGCCAGCAGCTTAGGCTTGGGGCTACGCTCTGGAAACACCATATATTTT. It encodes CASSLGLGLRSGNTIYF.

The chain recombines TRBV2 with TRBJ2-2, with TRBD1 as a possible D gene (5 bases). Trimming pared 2 bases from V and 4 bases from J, leaving 14 bases between. The CDR3 is 16 residues long. Germline CDR1 reads SNHLY; CDR2 reads FYNNEI. CDR3 sequence: CASSELGPPGTGELFF. The DNA of the CDR3 is TGTGCCAGCAGTGAACTGGGGCCCCCGGGCACCGGGGAGCTGTTTTTT.

V and J are TRBV9 and TRBJ1-5, with D perhaps matching TRBD1 (6 bases). CDR1 and CDR2 from the germline V gene are SGDLS and YYNGEE. The V gene lost 4 bases and the J gene lost 6 bases, with 17 bases spanning the gap. The CDR3 is made up of 15 amino acids. The CDR3 is CASSPRGGAGQPQHF. The CDR3 DNA reads TGTGCCAGCAGCCCTCGTGGGGGGGCAGGTCAGCCCCAGCATTTT.